Sequencing of this T cell receptor beta chain was carried out in a study of T cell repertoires in cytomegalovirus infection. This clonotype was seen a handful of times. CDR1 LNHNV and CDR2 YYDKDF come from the germline V gene (reference sequence). V lost 4 bases, J lost 3 bases, and 9 bases lay in between. This CDR3 is built from 14 residues. TCRdb used MiXCR to reprocess the reads, holding one entry per CDR3 protein. Among roughly 250,000 distinct CDR3 sequences listed, about 20% were seen once. This rearrangement joins TRBV15 to TRBJ1-4; TRBD1 might be the D (5 bases). This receptor was taken from a human donor in good health (CMV status not recorded). Some clones in this sample may be carry-over from other donors' samples. What was sequenced was CD8+ T cells from PBMCs. The CDR3 spells CATSIGGSNEKLFF. CDR3 nucleotides: TGTGCCACCAGCATCGGGGGTTCTAATGAAAAACTGTTTTTT.